This record concerns one T cell receptor (beta chain) sequence. Its antigen is not known. Trimming cost V 2 bases and J 4 bases; bases outside gene matches: 6. CDR3 size: 15 residues. The germline V gene encodes CDR1 MDHEN and CDR2 SYDVKM. The data derive from a study of cytomegalovirus exposure and HLA in healthy donors. Both 60 Vbeta primers and 13 Jbeta primers went into the PCR. Sequenced by immunoSEQ multiplex PCR; TCRdb stores in-frame clones only, minus some. The repertoire consists of under 200,000 clones, with around 79% occurring once and the leading ten covering approximately 0.55%. Whole-study results and caveats: In a later analysis, TCR beta V- and J-gene trimming showed a link to a missense DCLRE1C variant. Some segments of the V type, notably TRBV6-2 and TRBV6-3, were excluded as indistinguishable. Most TCR sequences were seen very rarely across donors, but some public TCRs occurred in many. A later analysis reported that several of the most significant clusters appeared to be linked to common viral pathogens, among them Epstein-Barr virus.

The sample taken for sequencing was PBMCs. This TCR derives from a woman between 50 and 59 years old in good health and CMV-seronegative. This chain joins TRBV28 and TRBJ1-2; TRBD1 matches 8 bases. The CDR3 is CASSLEGQGFYGYTF. The CDR3 DNA is TGTGCCAGCAGTTTAGAAGGACAGGGATTCTATGGCTACACCTTC.